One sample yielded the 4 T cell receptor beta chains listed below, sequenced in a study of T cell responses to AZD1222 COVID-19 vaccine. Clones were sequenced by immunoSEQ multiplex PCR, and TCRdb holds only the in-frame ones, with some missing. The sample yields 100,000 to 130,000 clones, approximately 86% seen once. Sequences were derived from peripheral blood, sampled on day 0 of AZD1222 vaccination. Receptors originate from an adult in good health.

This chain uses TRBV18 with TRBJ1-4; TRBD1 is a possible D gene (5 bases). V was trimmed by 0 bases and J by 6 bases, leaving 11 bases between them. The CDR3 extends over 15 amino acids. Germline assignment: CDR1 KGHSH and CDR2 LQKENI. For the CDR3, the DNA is TGTGCCAGCTCACCACCGCGGGTAGGGGATGAAAAACTGTTTTTT. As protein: CASSPPRVGDEKLFF.

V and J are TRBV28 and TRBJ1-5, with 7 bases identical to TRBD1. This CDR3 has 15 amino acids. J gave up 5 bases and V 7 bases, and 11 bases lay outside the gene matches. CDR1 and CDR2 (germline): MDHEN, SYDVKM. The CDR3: CASNVGGDSDQPQHF. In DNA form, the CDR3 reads TGTGCCAGCAACGTGGGGGGGGACAGCGATCAGCCCCAGCATTTT.

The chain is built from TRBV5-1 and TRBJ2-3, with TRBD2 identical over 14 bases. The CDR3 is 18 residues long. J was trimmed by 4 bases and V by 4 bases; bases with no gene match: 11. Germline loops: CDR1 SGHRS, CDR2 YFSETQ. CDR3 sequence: CASSNPGLAGADADTQYF. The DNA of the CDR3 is TGCGCCAGCAGCAACCCGGGACTAGCGGGGGCGGATGCAGATACGCAGTATTTT.

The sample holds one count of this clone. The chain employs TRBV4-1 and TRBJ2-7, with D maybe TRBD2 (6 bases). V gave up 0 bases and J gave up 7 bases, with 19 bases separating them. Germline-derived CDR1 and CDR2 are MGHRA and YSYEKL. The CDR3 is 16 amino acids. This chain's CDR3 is CASSQDILGSRGEQYF. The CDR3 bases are TGCGCCAGCAGCCAAGATATATTAGGCTCCCGGGGGGAGCAGTACTTC.